This T cell receptor (beta chain) derives from a study of T cell responses to AZD1222 COVID-19 vaccine. Findings and limits, study-wide: Among those given AZD1222, only five to seven were seropositive at baseline. Mapped onto spike, vaccine-associated CD4 TCRs spanned it and were dominant at 160-218 and 743-854. It should be noted that donors were predominantly white British and more often female, and clonal diversity was possibly underestimated. Reportedly, close to half of spike-specific TCRs are directed against unmutated variant regions.

The CDR3 is made up of 14 amino acids. Germline CDR1 and CDR2: SEHNR and FQNEAQ (reference sequence). Between the trimmed V and J ends, which lost 5 bases and 3 bases, there was a span of 11 bases. Here immunoSEQ multiplex PCR was the method, and the copy in TCRdb shows in-frame clones only, minus some. This sample yields 130,000 or so clones, of which 80% to 95% are seen a single time; less than 0.95% belongs to the top ten. This clone was seen just once. The antigen is unknown. The sequenced sample was peripheral blood, obtained on day 0 of MenACWY control vaccination. This sequence joins TRBV7-9 and TRBJ2-1; a weak D match, TRBD2 (5 bases). The sequence was obtained from an adult in good health. DNA for the CDR3: TGTGCCAGCAGCAAACTAGTATTCTACAATGAGCAGTTCTTC. Translation: CASSKLVFYNEQFF.